The TCR beta chain described here comes from a study of STAT5B mutations in CD4+ large granular lymphocyte leukemia. Produced via immunoSEQ multiplex PCR; TCRdb's table is partial and in-frame only. The sample comprises about 28,000 clones, less than 85% of which are singletons, and approximately 2.8% rests with the top ten. The CDR3 spans 15 residues. Per germline, CDR1 GTSNPN and CDR2 SVGIG (reference sequence). Trimming pared 2 bases from V and 5 bases from J, leaving 18 bases between. The sequencing input was CD4+ T cells from blood buffy coats. The TCR sequence derives from a human donor in good health. The rearrangement links TRBV30 to TRBJ2-5, with D possibly TRBD2 on 7 matching bases. This CDR3 reads CAWSRGGVTFETQYF. In nucleotides, the CDR3 is TGTGCCTGGAGTAGGGGGGGCGTGACCTTCGAGACCCAGTACTTC. Together with reference TRBV30 and TRBJ2-5, the CDR3 gives the full variable domain: SQTIHQWPATLVQPVGSPLSLECTVEGTSNPNLYWYRQAAGRGLQLLFYSVGIGQISSEVPQNLSASRPQDRQFILSSKKLLLSDSGFYLCAWSRGGVTFETQYFGPGTRLLVL.